The next 9 T cell receptor beta chains were all read from a single sample in a study of T cells after yellow fever vaccination (dated by TCRdb to between 2018 and 2020). Taken with the paper, the label for treatment or condition translates to: live attenuated yellow fever vaccine strain. The library was built by means of 5' RACE. The listed sequencing device is Illumina HiSeq 2500. The raw public reads went through TCRdb reprocessing: fastp at Q25, MiXCR clone calling, in-frame beta chains kept. Entries that share a CDR3 protein sequence are merged under the most common genes and DNA. Counted in this sample were 620,000 or so distinct CDR3 sequences; about a sixth of them appeared once. The ten most abundant clones make up roughly 17% of the sample. The sample here was PBMCs, taken 5 days after the first yellow fever vaccination. These receptors originate from a man between 18 and 29 years old who received the YFV17D yellow fever vaccine.

This clonotype appeared a few times. The J gene is TRBJ2-1, the V gene TRBV6-1; D ambiguous. The CDR3 runs to 15 residues. Trimming pared 7 bases from V and 2 bases from J, leaving 15 bases between. CDR1 MNHNS and CDR2 SASEGT come from the germline V gene. The CDR3 sequence: CASNRLPRAYNEQFF. CDR3 nucleotide sequence: TGTGCCAGCAACAGACTCCCTCGGGCCTACAATGAGCAGTTCTTC.

The rearrangement uses TRBV7-9 and TRBJ1-2; 7 bases map to TRBD1. The V segment lost 4 bases and the J segment 4 bases; nucleotides outside the gene matches: 9. This CDR3 has 15 amino acids. Germline CDR1 SEHNR, CDR2 FQNEAQ (reference sequence). The CDR3 DNA follows: TGTGCCAGCAGCTACCGGGACAGTATAGTCTATGGCTACACCTTC. It encodes CASSYRDSIVYGYTF.

J is TRBJ2-7 and V is TRBV18, with TRBD1 matching over 7 bases. Losses at the gene ends were 2 bases for V and 2 bases for J; bases not matched to a gene: 9. CDR3 size: 16 residues. Germline V gene sequence: CDR1 KGHSH, CDR2 LQKENI. The DNA of the CDR3 is TGTGCCAGCTCACCAGTTCGGACAGGAGTAACCTACGAGCAGTACGTC. Translation: CASSPVRTGVTYEQYV.

This clonotype was seen a handful of times. The chain combines TRBV11-2 with TRBJ2-4; the D is unclear. CDR1 is SGHAT, CDR2 FQNNGV, per germline. This CDR3 spans 14 amino acids. V was cut by 5 bases and J by 0 bases, with 8 bases left in between. CDR3 coding DNA: TGTGCCAGCAGCACCCCCCTAGCCAAAAACATTCAGTACTTC. As protein: CASSTPLAKNIQYF.

The chain has TRBV18 and TRBJ2-1, with TRBD1 identical over 7 bases. The CDR3 consists of 16 residues. V gave up 0 bases and J gave up 4 bases; unmatched junction bases: 6. CDR1 and CDR2 (germline): KGHSH, LQKENI. CDR3 sequence: CASSPPDRARYNEQFF. Written as DNA, the CDR3 is TGTGCCAGCTCACCACCCGACAGGGCTAGGTACAATGAGCAGTTCTTC. The variable domain in full, with the rest retrieved from reference TRBV18 and TRBJ2-1, is NAGVMQNPRHLVRRRGQEARLRCSPMKGHSHVYWYRQLPEEGLKFMVYLQKENIIDESGMPKERFSAEFPKEGPSILRIQQVVRGDSAAYFCASSPPDRARYNEQFFGPGTRLTVL.

V is TRBV12-3 or TRBV12-4 and J is TRBJ1-2; 8 bases match TRBD1. The V segment lost 6 bases and the J segment 8 bases; nucleotides outside the gene matches: 8. CDR3 length: 13 amino acids. The CDR3 loop is CASSQRQGSGYTF. The DNA of the CDR3 is TGTGCCAGCAGCCAACGACAGGGGAGCGGCTACACCTTC.

The chain carries TRBV24-1 and TRBJ1-5; no clear D gene. V lost 4 bases and J lost 0, with 6 bases in between. This CDR3 is built from 14 residues. Germline V CDR1 and CDR2: KGHDR, SFDVKD. DNA of the CDR3: TGTGCCACCAGTGACCCGTATAGCAATCAGCCCCAGCATTTT. Its protein is CATSDPYSNQPQHF.

V and J are TRBV12-3 or TRBV12-4 and TRBJ1-2; 7 nucleotides line up with TRBD1. CDR3 length equals 13 residues. V trimming: 4 bases; J trimming: 5 bases; junction bases outside the gene matches: 4. CDR3 residues: CASSYQQGYGYTF. The CDR3 DNA sequence: TGTGCCAGCAGTTATCAACAGGGGTATGGCTACACCTTC.

There are a few counts of this clonotype. The J gene is TRBJ2-2, the V gene TRBV29-1, with D perhaps TRBD2 (7 bases). Looked up from germline, CDR1 is SQVTM and CDR2 is ANQGSEA. The CDR3 extends over 14 amino acids. V gave up 3 bases and J gave up 7 bases, with 15 bases separating them. The CDR3 region is CSVDRRGGHGELFF. The CDR3 DNA reads TGCAGCGTTGACCGCAGGGGAGGGCACGGGGAGCTGTTTTTT.